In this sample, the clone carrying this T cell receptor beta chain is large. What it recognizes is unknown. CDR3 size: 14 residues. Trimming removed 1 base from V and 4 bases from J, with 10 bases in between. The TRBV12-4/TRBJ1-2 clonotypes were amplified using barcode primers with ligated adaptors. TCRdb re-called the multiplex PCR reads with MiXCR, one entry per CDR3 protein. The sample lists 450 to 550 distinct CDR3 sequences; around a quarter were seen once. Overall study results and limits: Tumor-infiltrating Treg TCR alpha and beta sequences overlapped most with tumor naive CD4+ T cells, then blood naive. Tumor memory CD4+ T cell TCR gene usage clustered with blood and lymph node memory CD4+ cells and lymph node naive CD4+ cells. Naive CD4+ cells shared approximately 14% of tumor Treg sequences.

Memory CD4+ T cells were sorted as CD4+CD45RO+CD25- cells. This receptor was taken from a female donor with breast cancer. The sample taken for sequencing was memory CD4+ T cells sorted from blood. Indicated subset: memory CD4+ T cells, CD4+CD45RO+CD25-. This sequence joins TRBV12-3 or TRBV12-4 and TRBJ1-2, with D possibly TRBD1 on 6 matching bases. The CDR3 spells CASSLGDTGYGYTF. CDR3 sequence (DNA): TGTGCCAGCAGTTTAGGGGACACGGGCTATGGCTACACCTTC.